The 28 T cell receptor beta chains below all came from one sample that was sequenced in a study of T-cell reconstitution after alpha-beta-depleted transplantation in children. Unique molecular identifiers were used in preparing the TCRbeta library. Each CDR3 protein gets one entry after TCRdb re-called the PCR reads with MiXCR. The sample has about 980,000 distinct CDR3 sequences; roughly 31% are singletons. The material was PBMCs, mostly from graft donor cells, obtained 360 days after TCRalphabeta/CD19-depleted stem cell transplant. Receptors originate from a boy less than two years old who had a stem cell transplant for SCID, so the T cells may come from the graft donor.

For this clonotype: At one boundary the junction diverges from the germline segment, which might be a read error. CDR3 protein: CASSLGTGSTDTEYF. Written as DNA, the CDR3 is TGCGCCAGCAGCTTGGGGACAGGGAGCACAGATACGGAGTATTTT. This chain uses TRBV5-1 with TRBJ2-3; 8 positions agree with TRBD1. CDR3 length: 15 residues. Germline loops: CDR1 SGHRS, CDR2 YFSETQ.

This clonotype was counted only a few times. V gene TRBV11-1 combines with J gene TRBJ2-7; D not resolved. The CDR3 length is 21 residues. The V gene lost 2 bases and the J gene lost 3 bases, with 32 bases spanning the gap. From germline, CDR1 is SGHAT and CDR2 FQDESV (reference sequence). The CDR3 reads CASSLNLMAYPDSPVGYEQYF. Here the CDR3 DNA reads TGTGCCAGCAGCTTAAATCTGATGGCCTATCCTGACTCCCCGGTGGGCTACGAGCAGTACTTC.

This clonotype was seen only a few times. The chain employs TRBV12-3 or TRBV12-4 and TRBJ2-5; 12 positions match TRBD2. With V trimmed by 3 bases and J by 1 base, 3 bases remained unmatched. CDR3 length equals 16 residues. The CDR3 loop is CASSFGLAGPQETQYF. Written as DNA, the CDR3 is TGTGCCAGCAGTTTCGGACTAGCGGGGCCCCAAGAGACCCAGTACTTC.

The CDR3 sequence: CASSQVRGPNTGELFF. In DNA form, the CDR3 reads TGCGCCAGCAGCCAAGTCAGGGGGCCGAACACCGGGGAGCTGTTTTTT. The chain combines TRBV4-1 with TRBJ2-2; 8 bases agree with TRBD1. In germline, CDR1 is MGHRA, CDR2 YSYEKL. The CDR3 has 16 amino acids. After removal of 1 base from V and 0 bases from J, the junction contained 1 base not matched to a gene.

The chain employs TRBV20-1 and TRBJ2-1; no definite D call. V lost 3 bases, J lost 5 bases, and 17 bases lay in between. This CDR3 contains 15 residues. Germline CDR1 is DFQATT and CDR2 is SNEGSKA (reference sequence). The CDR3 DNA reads TGCAGTGCTAGTCCCCGCCCGGGTCCTAACAATGAGCAGTTCTTC. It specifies CSASPRPGPNNEQFF.

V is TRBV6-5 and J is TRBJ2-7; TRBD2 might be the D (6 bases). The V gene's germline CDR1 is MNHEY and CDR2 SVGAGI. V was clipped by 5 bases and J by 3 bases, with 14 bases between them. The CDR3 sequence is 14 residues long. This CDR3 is CASSNGGTFYEQYF. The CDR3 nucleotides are TGTGCCAGCAGTAACGGGGGTACATTCTACGAGCAGTACTTC.

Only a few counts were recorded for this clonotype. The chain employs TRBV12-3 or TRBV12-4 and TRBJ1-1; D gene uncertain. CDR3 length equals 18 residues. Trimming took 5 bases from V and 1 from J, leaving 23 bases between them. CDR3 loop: CASSGNMGIAESNTEAFF. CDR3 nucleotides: TGTGCCAGCAGTGGAAATATGGGGATAGCGGAGTCGAACACTGAAGCTTTCTTT.

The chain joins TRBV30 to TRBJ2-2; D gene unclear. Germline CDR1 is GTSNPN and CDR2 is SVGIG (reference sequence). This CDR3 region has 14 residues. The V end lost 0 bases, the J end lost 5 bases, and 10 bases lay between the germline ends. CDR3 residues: CAWSVRVGTGELFF. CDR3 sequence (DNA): TGTGCCTGGAGTGTACGGGTGGGGACCGGGGAGCTGTTTTTT.

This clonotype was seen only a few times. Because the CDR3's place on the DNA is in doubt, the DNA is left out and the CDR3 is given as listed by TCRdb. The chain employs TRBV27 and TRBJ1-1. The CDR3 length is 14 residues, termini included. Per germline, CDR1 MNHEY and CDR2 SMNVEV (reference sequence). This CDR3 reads CASSSSGSYTEAFF.

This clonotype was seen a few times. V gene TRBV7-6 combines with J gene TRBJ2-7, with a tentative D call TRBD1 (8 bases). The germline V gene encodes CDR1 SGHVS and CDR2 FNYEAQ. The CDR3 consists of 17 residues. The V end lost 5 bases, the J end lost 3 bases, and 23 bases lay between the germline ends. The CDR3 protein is CASSPRYNRGEGYEQYF. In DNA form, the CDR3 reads TGTGCCAGCAGCCCTCGCTACAACAGGGGGGAGGGCTACGAGCAGTACTTC.

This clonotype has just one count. As DNA, the CDR3 is TGTGCCAGCAGCTTAGATTTGGGACATTCACCCCTCCACTTT. Amino acid sequence: CASSLDLGHSPLHF. The V call is TRBV11-2, the J call TRBJ1-6; tentative D call: TRBD1 (5 bases). Trimming cost V 0 bases and J 8 bases, with 8 bases left between them. There are 14 residues in the CDR3. From germline, CDR1 is SGHAT and CDR2 FQNNGV. Full variable domain (missing parts from reference TRBV11-2 and TRBJ1-6): EAGVAQSPRYKIIEKRQSVAFWCNPISGHATLYWYQQILGQGPKLLIQFQNNGVVDDSQLPKDRFSAERLKGVDSTLKIQPAKLEDSAVYLCASSLDLGHSPLHFGNGTRLTVT.

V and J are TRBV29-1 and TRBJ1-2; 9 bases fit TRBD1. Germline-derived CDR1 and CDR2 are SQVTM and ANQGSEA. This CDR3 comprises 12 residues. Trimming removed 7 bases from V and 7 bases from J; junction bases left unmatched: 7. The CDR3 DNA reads TGCAGCGCCGGGACAGGGAATCTTGGCTACACCTTC. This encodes CSAGTGNLGYTF.

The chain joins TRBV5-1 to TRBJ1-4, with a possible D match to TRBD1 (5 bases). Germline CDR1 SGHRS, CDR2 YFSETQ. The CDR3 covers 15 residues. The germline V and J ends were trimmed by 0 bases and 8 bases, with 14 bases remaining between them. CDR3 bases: TGCGCCAGCAGCTTGGTGGACCCGGGGGAGGAAAAACTGTTTTTT. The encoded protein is CASSLVDPGEEKLFF.

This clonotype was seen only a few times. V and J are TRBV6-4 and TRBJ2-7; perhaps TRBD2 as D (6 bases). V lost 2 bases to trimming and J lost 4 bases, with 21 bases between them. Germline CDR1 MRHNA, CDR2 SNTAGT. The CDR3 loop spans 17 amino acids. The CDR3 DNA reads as TGTGCCAGCAGTGACACCCGGGGAGGAGAGGCGTGGTACGAGCAGTACTTC. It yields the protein CASSDTRGGEAWYEQYF.

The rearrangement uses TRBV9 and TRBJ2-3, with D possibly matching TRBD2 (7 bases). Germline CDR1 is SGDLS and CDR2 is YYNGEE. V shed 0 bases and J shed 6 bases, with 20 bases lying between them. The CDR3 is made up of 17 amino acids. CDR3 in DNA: TGTGCCAGCAGCGTAGGGGTGGCGGGGGCCAGTGCCGATACGCAGTATTTT. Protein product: CASSVGVAGASADTQYF.

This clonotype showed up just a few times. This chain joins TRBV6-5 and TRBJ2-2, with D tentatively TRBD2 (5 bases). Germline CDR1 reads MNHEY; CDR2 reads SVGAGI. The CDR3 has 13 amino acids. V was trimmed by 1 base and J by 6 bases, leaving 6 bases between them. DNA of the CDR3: TGTGCCAGCAGTTACTGGGAGTCCGGGGAGCTGTTTTTT. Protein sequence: CASSYWESGELFF.

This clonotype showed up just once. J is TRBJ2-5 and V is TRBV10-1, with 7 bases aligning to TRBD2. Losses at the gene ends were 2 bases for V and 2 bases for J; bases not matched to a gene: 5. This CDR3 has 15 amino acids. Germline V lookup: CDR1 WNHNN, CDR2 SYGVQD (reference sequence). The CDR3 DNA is TGCGCCAGCAGTGAGAACTCAGCGGGACAAGAGACCCAGTACTTC. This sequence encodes CASSENSAGQETQYF.

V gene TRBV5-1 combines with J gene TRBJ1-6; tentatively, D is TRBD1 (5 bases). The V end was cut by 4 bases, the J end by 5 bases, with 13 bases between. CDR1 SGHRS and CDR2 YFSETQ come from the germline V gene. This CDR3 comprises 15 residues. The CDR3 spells CASSRTGTNNSPLHF. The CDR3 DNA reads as TGCGCCAGCAGCAGGACGGGGACTAATAATTCACCCCTCCACTTT.

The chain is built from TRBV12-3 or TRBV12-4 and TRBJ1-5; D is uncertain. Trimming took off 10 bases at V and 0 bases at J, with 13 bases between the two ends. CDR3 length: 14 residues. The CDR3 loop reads CATLRANSNQPQHF. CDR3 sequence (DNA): TGTGCCACCCTGCGAGCGAATAGCAATCAGCCCCAGCATTTT.

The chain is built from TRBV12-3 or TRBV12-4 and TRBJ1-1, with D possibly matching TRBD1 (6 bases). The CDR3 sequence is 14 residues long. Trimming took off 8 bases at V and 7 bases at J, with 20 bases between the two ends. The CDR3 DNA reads TGTGCCAGCGGGGGAAGGACAGTGACAATTGAAGCTTTCTTT. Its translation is CASGGRTVTIEAFF.

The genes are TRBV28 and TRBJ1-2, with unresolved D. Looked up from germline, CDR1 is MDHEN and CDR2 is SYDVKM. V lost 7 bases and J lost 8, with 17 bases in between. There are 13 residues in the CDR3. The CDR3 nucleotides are TGTGCCAGCACCGAGAGAGGGAATCGGGGCTACACCTTC. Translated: CASTERGNRGYTF.

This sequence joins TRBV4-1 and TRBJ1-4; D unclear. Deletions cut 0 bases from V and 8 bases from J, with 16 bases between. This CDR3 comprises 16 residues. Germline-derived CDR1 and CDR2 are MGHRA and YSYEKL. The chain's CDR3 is CASSQDRGGGREKLFF. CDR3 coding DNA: TGCGCCAGCAGCCAAGATCGTGGAGGAGGTCGGGAAAAACTGTTTTTT.

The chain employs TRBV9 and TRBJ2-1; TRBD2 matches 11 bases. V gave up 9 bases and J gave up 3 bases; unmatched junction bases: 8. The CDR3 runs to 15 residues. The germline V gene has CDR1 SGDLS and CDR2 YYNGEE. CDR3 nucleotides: TGTGCCACAGCGACAGGACTAGCGGGCTACAATGAGCAGTTCTTC. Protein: CATATGLAGYNEQFF.

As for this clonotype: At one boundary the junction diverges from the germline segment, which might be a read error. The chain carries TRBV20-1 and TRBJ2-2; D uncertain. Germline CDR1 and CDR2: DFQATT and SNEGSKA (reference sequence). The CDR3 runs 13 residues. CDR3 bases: TGCAGTGCTGGAGAGACAATTCCCGGGGAGCTGTTTTTT. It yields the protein CSAGETIPGELFF.

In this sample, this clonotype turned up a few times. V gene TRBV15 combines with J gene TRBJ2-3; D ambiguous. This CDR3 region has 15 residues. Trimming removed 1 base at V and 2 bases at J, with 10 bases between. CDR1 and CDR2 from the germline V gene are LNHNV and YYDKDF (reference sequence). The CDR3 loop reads CATSRVEWVTDTQYF. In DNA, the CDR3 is TGTGCCACCAGCAGAGTCGAGTGGGTCACAGATACGCAGTATTTT.

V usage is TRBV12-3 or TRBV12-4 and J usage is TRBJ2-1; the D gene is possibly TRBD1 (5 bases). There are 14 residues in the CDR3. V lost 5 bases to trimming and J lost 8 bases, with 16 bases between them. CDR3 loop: CASSNWGPIDEQFF. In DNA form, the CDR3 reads TGTGCCAGCAGTAACTGGGGCCCTATAGATGAGCAGTTCTTC.

Here the CDR3 reads CASSPWGRPAAEETQYF. CDR3 coding DNA: TGTGCCAGCAGCCCGTGGGGGCGGCCAGCGGCTGAAGAGACCCAGTACTTC. V usage is TRBV4-2 and J usage is TRBJ2-5; D is perhaps TRBD1 (6 bases). Germline V gene sequence: CDR1 LGHNA, CDR2 YNFKEQ. Between the trimmed V and J ends, which lost 4 bases and 3 bases, there was a span of 21 bases. The CDR3 runs 17 residues.

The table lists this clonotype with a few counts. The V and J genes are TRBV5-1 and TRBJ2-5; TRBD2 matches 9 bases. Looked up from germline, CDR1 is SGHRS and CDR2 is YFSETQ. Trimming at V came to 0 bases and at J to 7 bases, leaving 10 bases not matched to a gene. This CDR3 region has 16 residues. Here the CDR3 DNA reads TGCGCCAGCAGCTTGGATAAGGCGGGGGGGCCGCGGACCCAGTACTTC. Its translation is CASSLDKAGGPRTQYF. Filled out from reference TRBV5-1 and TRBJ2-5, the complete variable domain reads KAGVTQTPRYLIKTRGQQVTLSCSPISGHRSVSWYQQTPGQGLQFLFEYFSETQRNKGNFPGRFSGRQFSNSRSEMNVSTLELGDSALYLCASSLDKAGGPRTQYFGPGTRLLVL.